Listed below are T cell receptor beta chains from one sample, sequenced in a study of spatial heterogeneity in lung cancer. MiXCR, run by TCRdb on the 5' RACE reads, gives a single entry per CDR3 protein. The sample holds approximately 92,000 distinct CDR3 sequences, approximately 12% seen once. The source was PBMCs, collected at surgery. These receptor sequences come from a male donor with early-stage non-small cell lung cancer. Both conserved end residues are part of each CDR3. Fields, in order: V gene, D gene, CDR3 length, clone size, J gene, CDR3 protein, CDR3 DNA. The D gene is left open where the match is weak. Clone size is given for some rows only: seen once, a few or many times, or a class if the clone is expanded.

>TRBV29-1|TRBD1|14|many|TRBJ2-7
CSVYLNRGNYEQYF
TGCAGCGTCTACCTTAACAGGGGGAACTACGAGCAGTACTTC
>TRBV7-9|-|15|-|TRBJ2-3
CASSLADWNTDTQYF
TGTGCCAGCAGCTTAGCGGACTGGAACACAGATACGCAGTATTTT
>TRBV15|-|16|-|TRBJ2-2
CATSRDRGANTGELFF
TGTGCCACCAGCAGAGATAGGGGGGCGAACACCGGGGAGCTGTTTTTT
>TRBV13|TRBD2|16|-|TRBJ2-2
CASSLTGLRNTGELFF
TGTGCCAGCAGCCTAACGGGACTAAGGAACACCGGGGAGCTGTTTTTT
>TRBV30|TRBD2|15|-|TRBJ2-1
CAWDGSWGGYNEQFF
TGTGCCTGGGACGGGAGTTGGGGGGGGTACAATGAGCAGTTCTTC
>TRBV6-2/TRBV6-3|TRBD2|12|-|TRBJ2-1
CASSLVAGRKFF
TGTGCCAGCAGTCTGGTAGCGGGGAGGAAGTTCTTC
>TRBV5-6|TRBD1|16|-|TRBJ2-3
CASSKYSGTVTDTQYF
TGTGCCAGCAGTAAATACTCCGGGACAGTCACAGATACGCAGTATTTT
>TRBV10-3|-|13|-|TRBJ2-7
CASQRSGDHEQYF
TGTGCCTCCCAGAGGTCAGGGGACCACGAGCAGTACTTC
>TRBV27|-|14|-|TRBJ2-7
CASSLSGEQYEQYF
TGTGCCAGCAGTTTATCCGGGGAACAATACGAGCAGTACTTC
>TRBV6-2/TRBV6-3|TRBD2|15|-|TRBJ2-7
CASSPGLAGPGEVYF
TGTGCCAGCAGCCCGGGACTAGCGGGCCCGGGGGAAGTTTACTTC
>TRBV7-2|TRBD2|14|-|TRBJ2-1
CASSLEGTSIQQFF
TGTGCCAGCAGCTTAGAAGGGACTAGTATCCAGCAGTTCTTC
>TRBV12-3/TRBV12-4|TRBD1|15|few|TRBJ2-3
CASSHRDRGNHTQYF
TGTGCCAGCAGTCACCGGGACAGGGGGAATCATACGCAGTATTTT
>TRBV7-9|-|12|-|TRBJ2-7
CASSPLSHEQYF
TGTGCCAGCAGCCCCCTTAGCCACGAGCAGTACTTC
>TRBV30|-|13|many|TRBJ2-7
CAWTRNGGYEQYF
TGTGCCTGGACGCGTAACGGGGGATACGAGCAGTACTTC
>TRBV24-1|TRBD1|14|many|TRBJ2-3
CATSDEGATDTQYF
TGTGCCACCAGTGATGAGGGGGCCACAGATACGCAGTATTTT
>TRBV20-1|-|13|-|TRBJ2-5
CSAFDWGKETQYF
TGCAGTGCTTTCGACTGGGGCAAAGAGACCCAGTACTTC
>TRBV12-3/TRBV12-4|TRBD1|13|-|TRBJ2-7
CASSSDRDYEQYF
TGTGCCAGCAGTTCAGACAGGGACTACGAGCAGTACTTC
>TRBV20-1|-|13|-|TRBJ1-2
CSARTSTNYGYTF
TGCAGTGCTAGAACCAGTACTAACTATGGCTACACCTTC
>TRBV19|-|14|-|TRBJ2-1
CASSIGDVYNEQFF
TGTGCCAGTAGTATAGGGGACGTATACAATGAGCAGTTCTTC
>TRBV6-6|TRBD1|15|few|TRBJ2-3
CASSWGQGLQGTQYF
TGTGCCAGCAGTTGGGGACAGGGGCTCCAGGGTACGCAGTATTTT
>TRBV25-1|-|14|-|TRBJ2-2
CASSETANTGELFF
TGTGCCAGCAGTGAGACAGCCAACACCGGGGAGCTGTTTTTT
>TRBV6-2/TRBV6-3|-|12|-|TRBJ1-6
CASHRYNSPLHF
TGTGCCAGCCATCGCTATAATTCACCCCTCCACTTT
>TRBV27|-|16|many|TRBJ2-7
CASSLSGTSPAYEQYF
TGTGCCAGCAGTTTATCAGGGACTTCCCCGGCCTACGAGCAGTACTTC
>TRBV4-1|-|15|few|TRBJ2-5
CASSQATRVEETQYF
TGCGCCAGCAGCCAAGCTACAAGGGTGGAAGAGACCCAGTACTTC
>TRBV6-4|TRBD1|15|few|TRBJ1-5
CASSEAGGSNQPQHF
TGTGCCAGCAGTGAGGCAGGGGGTAGCAATCAGCCCCAGCATTTT
>TRBV7-2|-|14|many|TRBJ2-3
CASSLAAVSDTQYF
TGTGCCAGCAGCTTAGCAGCAGTATCCGATACGCAGTATTTT
>TRBV7-9|-|15|-|TRBJ1-4
CASSVGFWVDEKLFF
TGTGCCAGCAGCGTAGGGTTTTGGGTCGATGAAAAACTGTTTTTT
>TRBV7-9|TRBD2|17|few|TRBJ2-1
CASSGTGLAGAYNEQFF
TGTGCCAGCAGCGGGACGGGACTAGCGGGAGCGTACAATGAGCAGTTCTTC
>TRBV2|-|15|many|TRBJ2-7
CASSELRGPSYEQYF
TGTGCCAGCAGTGAACTGCGGGGGCCCTCCTACGAGCAGTACTTC
>TRBV5-4|-|13|-|TRBJ1-1
CASTYHANTEAFF
TGTGCCAGCACCTATCACGCGAACACTGAAGCTTTCTTT
>TRBV6-2/TRBV6-3|-|14|few|TRBJ2-7
CASSYTGPRYEQYF
TGTGCCAGCAGTTACACGGGACCGCGCTACGAGCAGTACTTC
>TRBV18|TRBD1|14|-|TRBJ2-3
CASSPGTVTDTQYF
TGTGCCAGCTCACCAGGGACAGTCACAGATACGCAGTATTTT
>TRBV7-6|-|13|-|TRBJ2-3
CASSLAITDTQYF
TGTGCCAGCAGCTTAGCGATAACAGATACGCAGTATTTT
>TRBV29-1|-|17|-|TRBJ2-2
CSVERVGTVDDTGELFF
TGCAGCGTTGAAAGGGTGGGAACAGTAGACGACACCGGGGAGCTGTTTTTT
>TRBV28|-|16|-|TRBJ2-3
CASSFLDGRGTDTQYF
TGTGCCAGCAGTTTTCTAGACGGAAGGGGCACAGATACGCAGTATTTT
>TRBV2|TRBD2|15|few|TRBJ2-1
CASRPGLAAYNEQFF
TGTGCCAGCAGGCCGGGACTAGCTGCCTACAATGAGCAGTTCTTC
>TRBV20-1|TRBD2|15|few|TRBJ2-4
CSATSSGGVQNIQYF
TGCAGTGCTACATCTAGCGGGGGGGTCCAAAACATTCAGTACTTC
>TRBV5-1|TRBD2|17|-|TRBJ2-5
CASSLAASGSRSWTQYF
TGCGCCAGCAGCTTGGCGGCTAGCGGGAGTCGTTCGTGGACCCAGTACTTC
>TRBV25-1|-|14|few|TRBJ1-5
CASSGLLYNQPQHF
TGTGCCAGCAGTGGACTGCTTTACAATCAGCCCCAGCATTTT
>TRBV5-1|-|12|-|TRBJ1-6
CASSSRDSPLHF
TGCGCCAGCAGCTCCAGGGATTCACCCCTCCACTTT
>TRBV7-2|TRBD2|15|few|TRBJ2-5
CASSQEGTSGETQYF
TGTGCCAGCAGCCAGGAAGGGACTAGCGGAGAGACCCAGTACTTC
>TRBV12-3/TRBV12-4|-|16|-|TRBJ2-3
CASSDPGAPTTDTQYF
TGTGCCAGCAGTGACCCAGGGGCCCCCACGACCGATACGCAGTATTTT
>TRBV11-2|-|13|few|TRBJ1-1
CASSPALLAEAFF
TGTGCCAGCAGCCCTGCCCTATTGGCTGAAGCTTTCTTT
>TRBV15|-|14|few|TRBJ2-5
CATIVNLWTETQYF
TGTGCCACCATAGTAAACCTTTGGACTGAGACCCAGTACTTC
>TRBV7-2|TRBD2|17|once|TRBJ2-3
CASSLISTSGGMDTQYF
TGTGCCAGCAGCTTAATTTCGACTAGCGGGGGCATGGATACGCAGTATTTT
>TRBV5-1|TRBD1|15|-|TRBJ2-7
CASSLAGTGAYEQYF
TGCGCCAGCAGCTTGGCTGGGACAGGGGCCTACGAGCAGTACTTC
>TRBV9|-|15|few|TRBJ2-1
CASSETEASYNEQFF
TGTGCCAGCAGCGAAACGGAGGCATCCTACAATGAGCAGTTCTTC
>TRBV10-3|TRBD2|13|few|TRBJ2-1
CAIKVAGGPEQFF
TGTGCCATCAAGGTAGCGGGGGGGCCTGAGCAGTTCTTC
>TRBV10-3|-|15|few|TRBJ1-1
CAISEGPTVNTEAFF
TGTGCCATCAGTGAGGGACCGACAGTGAACACTGAAGCTTTCTTT
>TRBV7-3|TRBD2|19|-|TRBJ2-2
CASSLMALRGNKGTGELFF
TGTGCCAGCAGCTTAATGGCCCTGCGGGGGAATAAAGGGACCGGGGAGCTGTTTTTT
>TRBV12-3/TRBV12-4|TRBD1|15|-|TRBJ1-4
CASRRTGQTNEKLFF
TGTGCCAGCAGGCGTACGGGACAGACTAATGAAAAACTGTTTTTT
>TRBV25-1|-|14|many|TRBJ1-6
CASSDKGPRSPLHF
TGTGCCAGCAGTGATAAAGGCCCGAGATCACCCCTCCACTTT
>TRBV18|TRBD1|15|-|TRBJ1-1
CASSPLQGAGTEAFF
TGTGCCAGCTCACCATTACAGGGGGCTGGCACTGAAGCTTTCTTT
>TRBV5-6|-|12|-|TRBJ1-2
CASSLDGHGYTF
TGTGCCAGCAGCTTGGACGGGCATGGCTACACCTTC
>TRBV6-1|-|15|few|TRBJ2-5
CATRPGVVGQETQYF
TGTGCCACCAGGCCGGGGGTAGTCGGCCAAGAGACCCAGTACTTC